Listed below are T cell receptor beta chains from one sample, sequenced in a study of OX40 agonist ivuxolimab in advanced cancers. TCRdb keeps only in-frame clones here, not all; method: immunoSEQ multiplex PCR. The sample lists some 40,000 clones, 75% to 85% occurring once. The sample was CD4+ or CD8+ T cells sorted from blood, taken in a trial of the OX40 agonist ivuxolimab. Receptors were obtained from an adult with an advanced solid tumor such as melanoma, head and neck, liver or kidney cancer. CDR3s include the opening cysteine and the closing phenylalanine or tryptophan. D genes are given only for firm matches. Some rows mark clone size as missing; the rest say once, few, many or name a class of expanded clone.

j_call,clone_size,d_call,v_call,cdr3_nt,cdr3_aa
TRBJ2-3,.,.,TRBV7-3,TGTGCCAGCAGCTTTCAAATTAGTGCTAGCACAGATACGCAGTATTTT,CASSFQISASTDTQYF
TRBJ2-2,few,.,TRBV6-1,TGTGCCAGCATAAGGTCGGTGGACACCGGGGAGCTGTTTTTT,CASIRSVDTGELFF
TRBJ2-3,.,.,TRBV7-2,TGTGCCAGCAGCTTAGGCGCAGATACGCAGTATTTT,CASSLGADTQYF
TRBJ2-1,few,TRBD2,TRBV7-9,TGTGCCAGCAGCGCCGAGAGCGGGAGGAGGTATGAGCAGTTCTTC,CASSAESGRRYEQFF
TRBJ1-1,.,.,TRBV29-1,TGCAGCGGAGGACAGCAGAACACTGAAGCTTTCTTT,CSGGQQNTEAFF
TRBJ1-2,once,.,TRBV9,TGTGCCAGCAGCCCCACCGGGGCAGGCTCCTATGGCTACACCTTC,CASSPTGAGSYGYTF
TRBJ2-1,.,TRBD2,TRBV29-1,TGCAGCGTTGATGCCGGGACTATCAATGAGCAGTTCTTC,CSVDAGTINEQFF
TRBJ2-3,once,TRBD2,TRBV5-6,TGTGCCAGCAGCTTGTTGCCTAGCGGGGATACGCAGTATTTT,CASSLLPSGDTQYF
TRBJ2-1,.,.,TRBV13,TGTGCCAGCAGCTTTGAAACTCACGAGCCTATTCTTCGGTTCTTC,CASSFETHEPILRFF
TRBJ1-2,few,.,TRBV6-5,TGTGCCAGCAATGACCTGGGAGGTGGGTATGGCTACACCTTC,CASNDLGGGYGYTF
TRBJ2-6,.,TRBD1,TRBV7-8,TGTGCCAGCAGCTTAAGCCCCGGGACAGTGGGCTCTGGGGCCAACGTCCTGACTTTC,CASSLSPGTVGSGANVLTF
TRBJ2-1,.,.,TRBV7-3,TGTGCCAGCAGCCCTAGTCCCGACTACAATGAGCAGTTCTTC,CASSPSPDYNEQFF
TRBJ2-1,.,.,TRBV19,TGTGCCAGTACCGGTTACTACAATGAGCAGTTCTTC,CASTGYYNEQFF
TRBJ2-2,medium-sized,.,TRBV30,TGCGCCCGACATCAGGGGTACCCCGGGGAGCTGTTTTTT,CARHQGYPGELFF
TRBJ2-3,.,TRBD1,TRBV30,TGTGCCTGGAGTGTACTCCGGACAGGGGAAGGGAGGACAGATACGCAGTATTTT,CAWSVLRTGEGRTDTQYF
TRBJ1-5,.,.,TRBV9,TGTGCCAGCAGCCGGGGGGTAAGCAATCAGCCCCAGCATTTT,CASSRGVSNQPQHF
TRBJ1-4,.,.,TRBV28,TGTGCCAGCAGTTTATGGGGTGAGGAAAAACTGTTTTTT,CASSLWGEEKLFF
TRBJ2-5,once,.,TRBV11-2,TGTGCCAGCAGCTTACGGGGGTCAGAGACCCAGTACTTC,CASSLRGSETQYF
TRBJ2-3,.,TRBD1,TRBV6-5,TGTGCCACCTACCAGGGGGCTTCAGATACGCAGTATTTT,CATYQGASDTQYF
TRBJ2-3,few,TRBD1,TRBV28,TGTGCCAGCAGTCCCAACAGGGGGCAGACAGATACGCAGTATTTT,CASSPNRGQTDTQYF
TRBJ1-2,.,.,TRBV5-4,TGTGCCAGCAGCTTGCGTGGCTATGGCTACACCTTC,CASSLRGYGYTF
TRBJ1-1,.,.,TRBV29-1,TGCAGGGGCGGCGGGGGGCAAGGCACTGAAGCTTTCTTT,CRGGGGQGTEAFF
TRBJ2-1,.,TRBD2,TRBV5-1,TGCGCCAGCACGACTAGCGGGGGCTACAATGAGCAGTTCTTC,CASTTSGGYNEQFF
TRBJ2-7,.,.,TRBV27,TGTGCCAGCAGAAACGGAGGGGCCTACGAGCAGTACTTC,CASRNGGAYEQYF
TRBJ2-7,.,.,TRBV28,TGTGCCAGCAGTCTCTATGGGGGGAGCGAGCAGTACTTC,CASSLYGGSEQYF
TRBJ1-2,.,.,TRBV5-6,TGTGCCAGCAGCTTTGGGACCTATGGCTACACCTTC,CASSFGTYGYTF
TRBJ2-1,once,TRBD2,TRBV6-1,TGTGCCAGCAGTGAATTGACTAGCGGGAGACTATCCGTCAATGAGCAGTTCTTC,CASSELTSGRLSVNEQFF
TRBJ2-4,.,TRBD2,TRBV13,TGTGCCAGCAGCTTAGGGGGCCCAGCGGGAGTGGACATTCAGTACTTC,CASSLGGPAGVDIQYF
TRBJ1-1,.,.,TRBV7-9,TGTGCCAGCAGCTTAGGACCCATGAACACTGAAGCTTTCTTT,CASSLGPMNTEAFF
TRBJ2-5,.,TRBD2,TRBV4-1,TGCGCCAGCAGCCGCGCCACTAGCGGGAGGGCCGAGGGCCAAGAGACCCAGTACTTC,CASSRATSGRAEGQETQYF
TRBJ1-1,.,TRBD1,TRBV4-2,TGTGCCAGCAGCCAATCTCCAGGACAGGGTGTGAACACTGAAGCTTTCTTT,CASSQSPGQGVNTEAFF
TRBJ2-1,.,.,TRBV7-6,TGTGCCAGCAGCCCCCGGGGCGGTGGTGAGCAGTTCTTC,CASSPRGGGEQFF
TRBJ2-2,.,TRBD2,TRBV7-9,TGTGCCAGCCCCCAGACTAGCGGGAGGCCATCCACCGGGGAGCTGTTTTTT,CASPQTSGRPSTGELFF
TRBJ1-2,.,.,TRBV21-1,TGTGCCAGCAGCAAAGGCGCTAGAAATGGCTACACCTTC,CASSKGARNGYTF
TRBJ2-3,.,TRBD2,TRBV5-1,TGCGCCAGCAGCCCTGGGGACTACACAGATACGCAGTATTTT,CASSPGDYTDTQYF
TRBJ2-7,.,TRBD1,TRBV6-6,TGTGCCAGCAGTTATATGGACAGGGGAACCGACGAGCAGTACTTC,CASSYMDRGTDEQYF
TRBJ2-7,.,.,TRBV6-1,TGTGCCAGCAGTGAGCAAGGGGATCTGAGCTCCTACGAGCAGTACTTC,CASSEQGDLSSYEQYF
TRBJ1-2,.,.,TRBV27,TGTGCCAGCAGTGGCAGGGACTATGGCTACACCTTC,CASSGRDYGYTF
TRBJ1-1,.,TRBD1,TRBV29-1,TGCAGCGTCGCCACAGGGGGAACTGAAGCTTTCTTT,CSVATGGTEAFF
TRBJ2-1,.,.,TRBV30,TGTGCCTGGTCCATGGGGACGAACTACAATGAGCAGTTCTTC,CAWSMGTNYNEQFF
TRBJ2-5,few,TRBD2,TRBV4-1,TGCGCCAGCAGCCAACCTGGACTAGCGGGGGGCGGGAACCAAGAGACCCAGTACTTC,CASSQPGLAGGGNQETQYF
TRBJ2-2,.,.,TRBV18,TGTGCCAGCTCACCACCCGAGACGAACACCGGGGAGCTGTTTTTT,CASSPPETNTGELFF
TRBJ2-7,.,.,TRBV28,TGTGCCAGCCTCTCGGTCCTGAGAGGGACGAGCTCCTACGAGCAGTACTTC,CASLSVLRGTSSYEQYF
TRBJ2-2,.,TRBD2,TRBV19,TGTGCCAGTAGTATGACTAGCGGGAACACCGGGGAGCTGTTTTTT,CASSMTSGNTGELFF
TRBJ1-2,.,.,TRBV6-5,TGTGCCAGCACCGCCAGGGTCGACTATGGCTACACCTTC,CASTARVDYGYTF
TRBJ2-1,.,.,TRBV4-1,TGCGCCAGCAGCCAAGGGTCCAATGAGCAGTTCTTC,CASSQGSNEQFF
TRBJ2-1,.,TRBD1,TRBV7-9,TGTGCCAGCAGCTTGACAGGGGGTAATGAGCAGTTCTTC,CASSLTGGNEQFF
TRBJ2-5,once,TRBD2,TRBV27,TGTGCCAGCAGTTTAAGTGGCGGGAGGTCCAAAGAGACCCAGTACTTC,CASSLSGGRSKETQYF
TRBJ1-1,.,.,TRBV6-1,TGTGCCAGCAGTGTATACGGGGGGCTTGTTAATACTGAAGCTTTCTTT,CASSVYGGLVNTEAFF
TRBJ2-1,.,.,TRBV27,TGTGCCAGCAGTTCTGTAGGAGACAATGAGCAGTTCTTC,CASSSVGDNEQFF
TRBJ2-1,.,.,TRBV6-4,TGTGCCAGCAGTGTGTCTACTGACAATGAGCAGTTCTTC,CASSVSTDNEQFF
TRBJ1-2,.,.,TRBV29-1,TGCAGCGCCGAGGCGACTAACTATGGCTACACCTTC,CSAEATNYGYTF